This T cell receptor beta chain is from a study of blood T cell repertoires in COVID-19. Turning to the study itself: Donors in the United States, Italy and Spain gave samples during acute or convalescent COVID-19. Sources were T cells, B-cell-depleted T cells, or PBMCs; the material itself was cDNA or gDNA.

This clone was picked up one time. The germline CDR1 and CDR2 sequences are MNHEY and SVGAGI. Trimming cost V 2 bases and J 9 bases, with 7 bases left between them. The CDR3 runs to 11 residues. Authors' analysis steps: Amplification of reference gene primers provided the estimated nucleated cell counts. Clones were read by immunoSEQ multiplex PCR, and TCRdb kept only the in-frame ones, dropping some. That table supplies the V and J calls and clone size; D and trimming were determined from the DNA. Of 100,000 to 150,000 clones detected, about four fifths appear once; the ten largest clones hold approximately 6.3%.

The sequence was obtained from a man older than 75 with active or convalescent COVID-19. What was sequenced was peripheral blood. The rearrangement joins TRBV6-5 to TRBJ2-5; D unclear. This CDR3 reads CASSYGISQYF. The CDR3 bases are TGTGCCAGCAGTTACGGCATCTCCCAGTACTTC.